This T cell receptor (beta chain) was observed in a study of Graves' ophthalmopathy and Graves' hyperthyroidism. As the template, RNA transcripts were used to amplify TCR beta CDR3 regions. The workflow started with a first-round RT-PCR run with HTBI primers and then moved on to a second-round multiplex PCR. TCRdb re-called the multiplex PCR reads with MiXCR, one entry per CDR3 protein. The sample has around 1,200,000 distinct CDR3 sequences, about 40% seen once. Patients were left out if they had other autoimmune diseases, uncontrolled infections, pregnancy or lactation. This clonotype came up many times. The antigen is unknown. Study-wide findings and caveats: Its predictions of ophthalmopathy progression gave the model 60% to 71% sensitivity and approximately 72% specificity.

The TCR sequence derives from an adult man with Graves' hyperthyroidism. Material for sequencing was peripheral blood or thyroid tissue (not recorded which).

The CDR3 DNA sequence: TGTGCCAGCAGCGGAGGAGGGAGGTACGAGCAGTACTTC. Amino acid sequence: CASSGGGRYEQYF. The gene calls are TRBV7-9 and TRBJ2-7; D perhaps matches TRBD2 (6 bases). Trimming left V 5 bases short and J 4 bases short, with 12 bases between. Germline-derived CDR1 and CDR2 are SEHNR and FQNEAQ (reference sequence). The CDR3 has 13 amino acids.